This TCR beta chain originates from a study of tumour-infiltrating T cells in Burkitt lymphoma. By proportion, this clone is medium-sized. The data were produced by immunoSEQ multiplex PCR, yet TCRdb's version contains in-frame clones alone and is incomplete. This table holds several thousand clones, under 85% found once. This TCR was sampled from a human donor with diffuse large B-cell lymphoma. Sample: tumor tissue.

CDR3 DNA sequence: TGTGCCTGGAGTGTAAGGGCCCCGGGGTTATATAATTCACCCCTCCACTTT. Protein product: CAWSVRAPGLYNSPLHF. The chain combines TRBV30 with TRBJ1-6; D gene ambiguous. CDR1 is GTSNPN and CDR2 is SVGIG in the germline V gene (reference sequence). V lost 0 bases to trimming and J lost 4 bases, with 16 bases between them. CDR3 length equals 17 residues.